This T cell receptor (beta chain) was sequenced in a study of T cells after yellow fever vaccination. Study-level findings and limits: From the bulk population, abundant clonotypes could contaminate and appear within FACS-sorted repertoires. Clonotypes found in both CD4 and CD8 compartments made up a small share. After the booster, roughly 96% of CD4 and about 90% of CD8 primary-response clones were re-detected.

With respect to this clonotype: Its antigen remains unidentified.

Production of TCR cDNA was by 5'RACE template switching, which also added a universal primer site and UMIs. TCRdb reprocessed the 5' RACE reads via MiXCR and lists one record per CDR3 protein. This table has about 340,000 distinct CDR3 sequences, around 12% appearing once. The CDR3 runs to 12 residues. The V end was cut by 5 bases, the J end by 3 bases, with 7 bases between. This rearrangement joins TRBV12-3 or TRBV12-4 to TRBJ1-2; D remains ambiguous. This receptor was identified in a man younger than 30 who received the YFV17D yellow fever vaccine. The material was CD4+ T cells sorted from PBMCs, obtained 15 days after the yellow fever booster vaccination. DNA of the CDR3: TGTGCCAGCAGTCGCCGTCACTATGGCTACACCTTC. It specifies CASSRRHYGYTF.